The T cell receptor beta chain under discussion was sequenced for a study of OX40 agonist ivuxolimab in advanced cancers. Study-level background: Therapy given before enrollment (anti-PD-1, anti-PD-L1 or anti-CTLA-4) was allowed, and around 40% had some. Study-wide findings and caveats: At 0.1 to 3.0 mg/kg, CD4+ and CD8+ blood T cells expanded clonally by week 6. Researchers did not establish what antigens the expanded peripheral T cells target.

Assay used: immunoSEQ multiplex PCR; TCRdb lists only in-frame clones, some missing. The sample records 13,000 or so clones, about 85% being singletons. The CDR3 sequence is 13 residues long. The germline V gene has CDR1 SGHNT and CDR2 YYREEE (reference sequence). V dropped 4 bases and J dropped 3 bases, with 11 bases sitting between them. In the case of this clone: Its antigen is unknown.

This rearrangement joins TRBV5-4 to TRBJ2-7, with TRBD1 as a possible D gene (5 bases). The receptor comes from an adult with an advanced solid tumor such as melanoma, head and neck, liver or kidney cancer. This specimen consisted of CD4+ or CD8+ T cells sorted from blood, obtained in a trial of the OX40 agonist ivuxolimab. The chain's CDR3 is CASSVVGHYEQYF. The CDR3, as DNA: TGTGCCAGCAGCGTGGTGGGGCACTACGAGCAGTACTTC.